This section outlines one T cell receptor beta chain sequence together with its context. The data stem from a study of T cells in localized non-small cell lung cancer. Some clones are missing from TCRdb's copy, which holds only in-frame ones; the method was immunoSEQ multiplex PCR. The data contain about 11,000 clones, 29% of them singletons. This clonotype was sampled from a man aged 35-75 years with stage I lung adenocarcinoma. The input for sequencing was lung tumor tissue, taken before any cancer treatment.

As DNA, the CDR3 is TGCAGCGTGGTGGGCGGACAGATGAACACTGAAGCTTTCTTT. It yields the protein CSVVGGQMNTEAFF. This chain links TRBV29-1 with TRBJ1-1, with D possibly TRBD1 on 6 matching bases. Germline loops: CDR1 SQVTM, CDR2 ANQGSEA. CDR3 length equals 14 residues. V lost 6 bases and J 0 bases, leaving 14 bases between the germline ends.